These 10 T cell receptor beta chains were all obtained from the same sample, sequenced in a study of T cell changes during pregnancy in multiple sclerosis. Libraries were prepared by immunoSEQ multiplex PCR; TCRdb keeps only in-frame clonotypes and omits some of them. The table lists 30,000 to 35,000 clones, about nine tenths of them singletons. Material: CD8+ T cells from peripheral blood mononuclear cells, obtained in the first trimester of pregnancy. Receptors were obtained from a female donor with multiple sclerosis, enrolled in a pregnancy study.

This sequence joins TRBV11-3 and TRBJ2-7, with 7 bases aligning to TRBD1. Germline-derived CDR1 and CDR2 are SGHNT and YENEEA. The CDR3 totals 13 residues. J was trimmed by 6 bases and V by 1 base; bases with no gene match: 3. This CDR3 is CASSLVGGREQYF. CDR3 nucleotides: TGTGCCAGCAGCTTAGTAGGGGGCCGCGAGCAGTACTTC.

In its sample, this clone was seen a few times. The chain has TRBV4-2 and TRBJ1-1, with TRBD1 matching 8 bases. This CDR3 has 20 amino acids. The V gene's germline CDR1 is LGHNA and CDR2 YNFKEQ. The junction had 17 bases not matched to a gene; V was cut back by 1 base and J by 1 base. The CDR3 is CASSQVVLGTVGQGNTEAFF. In nucleotides, the CDR3 is TGTGCCAGCAGCCAAGTGGTTTTGGGGACCGTCGGACAGGGGAACACTGAAGCTTTCTTT.

The chain uses TRBV28 and TRBJ2-5; tentatively, D is TRBD2 (6 bases). Germline V gene data show CDR1 as MDHEN and CDR2 as SYDVKM. V lost 6 bases, J lost 5 bases, and 16 bases lay in between. The CDR3 spans 14 residues. CDR3 DNA sequence: TGTGCCAGCAGGCGGTGGAGGGGAATTGAGACCCAGTACTTC. Its translation: CASRRWRGIETQYF.

This chain uses TRBV28 with TRBJ2-7; 7 positions match TRBD1. This CDR3 comprises 16 residues. V trimming: 5 bases; J trimming: 4 bases; junction bases outside the gene matches: 14. CDR1 and CDR2 from the germline V gene are MDHEN and SYDVKM. The CDR3 nucleotides are TGTGCCAGCAGTGACCCGAGGGGGCTATTCACGTACGAGCAGTACTTC. This gives the protein CASSDPRGLFTYEQYF.

This clone was observed a single time. V is TRBV4-1 and J is TRBJ1-1; perhaps TRBD1 as D (5 bases). This CDR3 is 14 amino acids long. Between the trimmed V and J ends, which lost 1 base and 1 base, there was a span of 7 bases. Germline V gene sequence: CDR1 MGHRA, CDR2 YSYEKL. The CDR3 DNA reads TGCGCCAGCAGCCAAGCTCAGGGGAACACTGAAGCTTTCTTT. As protein: CASSQAQGNTEAFF.

The chain couples TRBV27 to TRBJ2-1, with D tentatively TRBD2 (5 bases). Germline V gives CDR1 MNHEY, CDR2 SMNVEV (reference sequence). With 2 bases removed from V and 14 bases from J, the gap between germline ends came to 10 bases. There are 11 residues in the CDR3. The DNA for the CDR3 is TGTGCCAGCAGTTTAGGAGGTTCTAAGTTCTTC. This sequence encodes CASSLGGSKFF.

The CDR3 here is CASSTLTGSGMYEQYF. The CDR3, as DNA: TGTGCCAGCAGTACTTTGACAGGGAGTGGGATGTACGAGCAGTACTTC. The rearrangement joins TRBV28 to TRBJ2-7; TRBD1 matches at 7 bases. There are 16 residues in the CDR3. The germline gives CDR1 MDHEN, CDR2 SYDVKM. The V and J ends lost 5 bases and 4 bases, in that order; junction bases with no gene match: 14.

The chain employs TRBV27 and TRBJ2-7, with D possibly TRBD1 on 6 matching bases. The V end lost 4 bases, the J end lost 5 bases, and 9 bases lay between the germline ends. The CDR3 consists of 12 residues. Per the germline V gene, CDR1 is MNHEY and CDR2 is SMNVEV (reference sequence). The CDR3 loop reads CASSSRGDEQYF. The CDR3 DNA is TGTGCCAGCAGTTCCAGGGGCGACGAGCAGTACTTC.

V is TRBV27 and J is TRBJ2-1; weak D call: TRBD1 (6 bases). The V gene lost 6 bases and the J gene lost 10 bases, with 22 bases spanning the gap. The CDR3 is 15 residues long. CDR1 MNHEY and CDR2 SMNVEV come from the germline V gene (reference sequence). CDR3 in amino acids: CASRPTGWDPREQFF. The CDR3 DNA reads as TGTGCCAGCAGACCCACAGGGTGGGACCCGCGGGAGCAGTTCTTC.

The chain couples TRBV27 to TRBJ2-7, with 10 bases identical to TRBD2. Unmatched junction bases numbered 8, after V lost 6 bases and J lost 3 bases. Germline CDR1 MNHEY, CDR2 SMNVEV (reference sequence). The CDR3 loop spans 15 amino acids. The CDR3 nucleotides are TGTGCCAGCAGAAGGACTAGCGGATCCTTCTACGAGCAGTACTTC. Amino acids: CASRRTSGSFYEQYF.